These 30 T cell receptor beta chains were all obtained from the same sample, sequenced in a study of T cell responses to AZD1222 COVID-19 vaccine. Produced via immunoSEQ multiplex PCR; TCRdb's table is partial and in-frame only. The repertoire has 100,000 or so clones, 88% of them found once; the top ten carry around 2%. Here the sequenced sample was peripheral blood, taken on day 0 of AZD1222 vaccination. All receptors come from an adult in good health.

CDR3 sequence reads: CASSLWGSGSTGELFF. DNA for the CDR3: TGTGCCAGCAGTTTATGGGGGAGCGGGAGTACCGGGGAGCTGTTTTTT. The V call is TRBV28, the J call TRBJ2-2; TRBD2 matches at 8 bases. The CDR3 extends over 16 amino acids. The germline CDR1 and CDR2 sequences are MDHEN and SYDVKM. V shed 0 bases, J shed 5 bases, and the junction held 5 bases outside the gene matches.

The J gene is TRBJ1-1, the V gene TRBV28; D remains ambiguous. The V end lost 6 bases, the J end lost 1 base, and 12 bases lay between the germline ends. Germline assignment: CDR1 MDHEN and CDR2 SYDVKM. This CDR3 region has 14 residues. The CDR3 DNA reads as TGTGCCAGCAGCCGTAGTCTGGGGAACACTGAAGCTTTCTTT. Protein sequence: CASSRSLGNTEAFF.

This chain links TRBV19 with TRBJ1-1; D is perhaps TRBD1 (6 bases). V was pared by 3 bases and J by 0 bases, with 14 bases between. CDR1 and CDR2 (germline): LNHDA, SQIVND (reference sequence). CDR3 length equals 16 residues. The CDR3 DNA follows: TGTGCCAGTAGTATCGCCGGGGGCGGCATGAACACTGAAGCTTTCTTT. Translating gives CASSIAGGGMNTEAFF.

The chain links TRBV14 to TRBJ2-7, with a weak D call TRBD1 (6 bases). The germline V gene encodes CDR1 SGHDN and CDR2 FVKESK. Trimming removed 0 bases from V and 5 bases from J, with 17 bases in between. The CDR3 has 16 residues. CDR3 loop: CASSQDGGHFTDEQYF. The CDR3 nucleotides read TGTGCCAGCAGCCAAGATGGGGGACACTTCACGGACGAGCAGTACTTC.

The CDR3 sequence: CASSYPLAGTYNEQFF. The CDR3 DNA sequence: TGTGCCAGCAGTTACCCTCTAGCGGGAACGTACAATGAGCAGTTCTTC. This chain links TRBV6-2 or TRBV6-3 with TRBJ2-1, with 9 bases aligning to TRBD2. Germline V lookup: CDR1 MNHEY, CDR2 SVGEGT. V was pared by 2 bases and J by 4 bases, with 6 bases of the junction left unmatched. This CDR3 spans 16 amino acids.

This CDR3 reads CASSFGGGTEAFF. As DNA, the CDR3 is TGTGCCAGCAGTTTCGGTGGCGGCACTGAAGCTTTCTTT. The rearrangement links TRBV27 to TRBJ1-1; D unresolved. CDR1 is MNHEY and CDR2 is SMNVEV in the germline V gene (reference sequence). V was clipped by 3 bases and J by 4 bases, with 9 bases between them. The CDR3 extends over 13 amino acids.

This chain connects TRBV18 to TRBJ2-5; weak D call: TRBD1 (7 bases). Germline V gene sequence: CDR1 KGHSH, CDR2 LQKENI. This CDR3 is 14 amino acids long. Between the trimmed V and J ends, which lost 3 bases and 5 bases, there was a span of 13 bases. Here the CDR3 reads CASSPRTGGETQYF. The DNA for the CDR3 is TGTGCCAGCTCACCCAGGACAGGAGGGGAGACCCAGTACTTC.

This clone was seen once. This chain uses TRBV15 with TRBJ2-7; 7 positions agree with TRBD1. This CDR3 contains 14 residues. Losses at the gene ends were 3 bases for V and 2 bases for J; bases not matched to a gene: 4. Germline V gene sequence: CDR1 LNHNV, CDR2 YYDKDF (reference sequence). CDR3 nucleotides: TGTGCCACCAGCAGCCGGGACAGCACCTACGAGCAGTACTTC. This gives the protein CATSSRDSTYEQYF.

V gene TRBV19 combines with J gene TRBJ1-2, with D maybe TRBD1 (6 bases). The germline V and J ends were trimmed by 1 base and 4 bases, with 13 bases remaining between them. The CDR3 contains 15 residues. CDR1 and CDR2 (germline): LNHDA, SQIVND (reference sequence). In nucleotides, the CDR3 is TGTGCCAGTAGTATAGGTTCCGGGACATCCTATGGCTACACCTTC. The encoded protein is CASSIGSGTSYGYTF.

V usage is TRBV5-6 and J usage is TRBJ1-3, with D unresolved. V lost 0 bases, J lost 4 bases, and 8 bases lay in between. Germline V gene sequence: CDR1 SGHDT, CDR2 YYEEEE. There are 14 residues in the CDR3. This chain's CDR3 is CASSLDGFGNTIYF. As DNA, the CDR3 is TGTGCCAGCAGCTTGGACGGGTTCGGAAACACCATATATTTT.

The chain is built from TRBV14 and TRBJ2-7; the D is unclear. The CDR3 spans 12 residues. Trimming pared 2 bases from V and 4 bases from J, leaving 6 bases between. Germline V gene lookup returns CDR1 SGHDN and CDR2 FVKESK. The CDR3 nucleotides are TGTGCCAGCAGCCAAAATTCTTACGAGCAGTACTTC. It codes for CASSQNSYEQYF.

The chain combines TRBV2 with TRBJ2-1, with 12 bases that match TRBD2. This CDR3 contains 21 residues. Trimming cost V 2 bases and J 5 bases; bases outside gene matches: 19. Germline V gene sequence: CDR1 SNHLY, CDR2 FYNNEI. CDR3 amino acids: CASSENTRIGASGRGNNEQFF. CDR3 DNA sequence: TGTGCCAGCAGTGAAAATACCCGTATCGGGGCTAGCGGGAGGGGGAACAATGAGCAGTTCTTC.

A few counts support this clone. This chain joins TRBV19 and TRBJ2-2; 8 bases are shared with TRBD2. Germline CDR1 LNHDA, CDR2 SQIVND (reference sequence). CDR3 size: 15 residues. V was clipped by 2 bases and J by 4 bases; unmatched bases: 3. The CDR3 region has the DNA TGTGCCAGTAGTATAATAACTAGCGGCACCGGGGAGCTGTTTTTT. Translating it yields CASSIITSGTGELFF.

The rearrangement uses TRBV4-1 and TRBJ2-3; D might be TRBD2 (6 bases). The CDR3 is made up of 16 amino acids. The V gene's germline CDR1 is MGHRA and CDR2 YSYEKL. The V gene lost 1 base and the J gene lost 1 base, with 12 bases spanning the gap. CDR3 nucleotides: TGCGCCAGCAGCCAAGTGACGGGAGTAGGCACAGATACGCAGTATTTT. This codes for CASSQVTGVGTDTQYF.

In this sample, this clone turned up once. This chain connects TRBV30 to TRBJ2-2, with D uncertain. Germline CDR1 is GTSNPN and CDR2 is SVGIG (reference sequence). Trimming cost V 0 bases and J 6 bases, with 5 bases left between them. The CDR3 loop spans 12 amino acids. CDR3 sequence: CAWSVGSGELFF. The CDR3 DNA sequence: TGTGCCTGGAGTGTAGGGTCCGGGGAGCTGTTTTTT. The complete variable domain, with remaining parts taken from reference TRBV30 and TRBJ2-2, reads SQTIHQWPATLVQPVGSPLSLECTVEGTSNPNLYWYRQAAGRGLQLLFYSVGIGQISSEVPQNLSASRPQDRQFILSSKKLLLSDSGFYLCAWSVGSGELFFGEGSRLTVL.

This chain uses TRBV5-6 with TRBJ1-6, with a possible D match to TRBD1 (6 bases). V lost 0 bases and J lost 11, with 6 bases in between. The CDR3 contains 12 residues. The germline V gene has CDR1 SGHDT and CDR2 YYEEEE. CDR3: CASSLGGPPLHF. Written as DNA, the CDR3 is TGTGCCAGCAGCTTGGGGGGGCCACCCCTCCACTTT. Looking up the rest from reference TRBV5-6 and TRBJ1-6 gives the full variable domain: DAGVTQSPTHLIKTRGQQVTLRCSPKSGHDTVSWYQQALGQGPQFIFQYYEEEERQRGNFPDRFSGHQFPNYSSELNVNALLLGDSALYLCASSLGGPPLHFGNGTRLTVT.

A note on this clone: One end of the junction does not line up with germline, which may come from a read error. This chain uses TRBV5-1 with TRBJ1-1; maybe TRBD1 (6 bases). Germline CDR1 and CDR2: SGHRS and YFSETQ. The CDR3 spans 15 residues. CDR3 loop: CASSLGGGGGTEAFF. Written as DNA, the CDR3 is TGCGCCAGCAGTTTGGGAGGTGGAGGGGGCACTGAAGCTTTCTTT.

The CDR3 nucleotides read TGTGCCACCAGTGATTTATCTAGCGGGGACTACAATGAGCAGTTCTTC. It codes for CATSDLSSGDYNEQFF. This sequence joins TRBV24-1 and TRBJ2-1; 9 bases are a match to TRBD2. Trimming at V came to 1 base and at J to 3 bases, leaving 3 bases not matched to a gene. Germline V gives CDR1 KGHDR, CDR2 SFDVKD. This CDR3 spans 16 amino acids.

This chain uses TRBV6-5 with TRBJ2-4; 9 bases are shared with TRBD1. The CDR3 runs 16 residues. The V gene end was trimmed by 0 bases and the J gene end by 6 bases; junction bases not matched to a gene: 6. Germline CDR1 MNHEY, CDR2 SVGAGI. This CDR3 reads CASSYSDRTGVNIQYF. The CDR3 DNA reads as TGTGCCAGCAGTTACTCGGATCGGACAGGGGTAAACATTCAGTACTTC.

This clone was counted only a few times. The rearrangement links TRBV4-2 to TRBJ1-4; D unclear. In germline, CDR1 is LGHNA, CDR2 YNFKEQ. The CDR3 is made up of 14 amino acids. Trimming removed 4 bases from V and 5 bases from J, with 11 bases in between. CDR3 coding DNA: TGTGCCAGCAGCCCTCGAGACGGGAATGAAAAACTGTTTTTT. Its protein product is CASSPRDGNEKLFF.

The V gene is TRBV24-1, the J gene TRBJ2-2, with TRBD1 identical over 7 bases. Trimming at V came to 3 bases and at J to 5 bases, leaving 8 bases not matched to a gene. Germline V gene data show CDR1 as KGHDR and CDR2 as SFDVKD. The CDR3 covers 16 residues. The CDR3 protein is CATSDPGQAGTGELFF. CDR3 DNA: TGTGCCACCAGTGATCCCGGACAGGCCGGGACCGGGGAGCTGTTTTTT.

V usage is TRBV6-5 and J usage is TRBJ1-4; tentatively, D is TRBD1 (5 bases). Germline V lookup: CDR1 MNHEY, CDR2 SVGAGI. The V end lost 2 bases, the J end lost 8 bases, and 12 bases lay between the germline ends. The CDR3 is 14 residues long. The CDR3 DNA is TGTGCCAGCAGTTACCGGGCCACAGGAGAAAAACTGTTTTTT. Encoded protein: CASSYRATGEKLFF.

The chain joins TRBV3-1 (or the pseudogene TRBV3-2) to TRBJ2-5, with unresolved D. Germline CDR1 is LGHDT and CDR2 is YNNKEL (reference sequence). V was shortened by 0 bases and J by 7 bases, with 18 bases between the two germline ends. The CDR3 runs to 16 residues. The CDR3 loop reads CASSQDAGPLLRTQYF. In nucleotides, the CDR3 is TGTGCCAGCAGCCAAGATGCAGGCCCACTCCTGCGGACCCAGTACTTC.

In its sample, this clone was seen a few times. In nucleotides, the CDR3 is TGCAGTGCTAGTACGGAAAGATTGGCAACTAATGAAAAACTGTTTTTT. Translated, it gives CSASTERLATNEKLFF. J is TRBJ1-4 and V is TRBV20-1; D ambiguous. Germline lookup yields CDR1 DFQATT and CDR2 SNEGSKA (reference sequence). The germline V and J ends were trimmed by 3 bases and 0 bases, with 14 bases remaining between them. The CDR3 loop spans 16 amino acids.

The V gene is TRBV2, the J gene TRBJ1-4; 7 nucleotides line up with TRBD1. Per the germline V gene, CDR1 is SNHLY and CDR2 is FYNNEI. The CDR3 has 14 residues. J was trimmed by 3 bases and V by 5 bases; bases with no gene match: 3. The CDR3 nucleotides are TGTGCCAGCAGTACCGGGACAGCTAATGAAAAACTGTTTTTT. It is translated as CASSTGTANEKLFF.

The chain joins TRBV7-9 to TRBJ1-1; perhaps TRBD1 as D (5 bases). Germline CDR1 SEHNR, CDR2 FQNEAQ (reference sequence). The V and J ends lost 5 bases and 7 bases respectively, with 14 bases between them. The CDR3 runs to 13 residues. Written as DNA, the CDR3 is TGTGCCAGCAGCCAAACCCGGGACCTTGAAGCTTTCTTT. This sequence encodes CASSQTRDLEAFF.

This clone was found a few times. The chain employs TRBV28 and TRBJ1-1; tentative D call: TRBD1 (6 bases). Germline V gives CDR1 MDHEN, CDR2 SYDVKM. V dropped 6 bases and J dropped 11 bases, with 16 bases sitting between them. The CDR3 consists of 12 residues. The CDR3 sequence: CASRPSDRDAFF. The CDR3 coding sequence is TGTGCCAGCAGACCCTCGGACAGAGACGCTTTCTTT.

This rearrangement joins TRBV7-3 to TRBJ2-2, with D hard to call. Germline CDR1 reads SGHTA; CDR2 reads FQGTGA. CDR3 size: 13 residues. V dropped 1 base and J dropped 8 bases, with 8 bases sitting between them. The CDR3 loop reads CASSLNFQGELFF. The DNA for the CDR3 is TGTGCCAGCAGCTTAAATTTTCAGGGGGAGCTGTTTTTT.

V is TRBV4-1 and J is TRBJ1-6; D unresolved. Deletions cut 3 bases from V and 0 bases from J, with 3 bases between. The germline V gene has CDR1 MGHRA and CDR2 YSYEKL. The CDR3 is 14 amino acids. The CDR3 DNA is TGCGCCAGCAGCCACAGCTCCTATAATTCACCCCTCCACTTT. Translated: CASSHSSYNSPLHF.

This chain connects TRBV18 to TRBJ1-4; 7 nucleotides agree with TRBD1. The CDR3 length is 15 residues. The germline V gene has CDR1 KGHSH and CDR2 LQKENI. Losses at the gene ends were 6 bases for V and 8 bases for J; bases not matched to a gene: 12. This CDR3 reads CASSPTRGAWEKLFF. CDR3 DNA sequence: TGTGCCAGCTCCCCCACCAGGGGGGCTTGGGAAAAACTGTTTTTT.